Given below is one T cell receptor beta chain in context. The antigen is undetermined. This record comes from a study of T cells expressing NK-cell markers. Study background: The TCR beta repertoires were obtained from sorted CD3+CD56+NKG2C+, CD3+CD56+NKG2C- and CD3+CD56-NKG2C+ T cells. Findings and limits, study-wide: The share of CD8+ T cells held by dominant NKG2C+ clonotypes was about 1.0-8% in six donors. Whether expanded NKG2C+ T cell clones were HCMV specific stayed uncertain.

The CDR3 spans 15 residues. Germline CDR1 and CDR2: GTSNPN and SVGIG (reference sequence). Template switching by 5'RACE with UMIs generated the TCR beta cDNA. TCRdb reprocessed the 5' RACE reads and stores each CDR3 protein as one record, lacking DNA. In all, the sample yields under 500,000 distinct CDR3 sequences. This TCR was recovered from a woman between 18 and 69 years old in good health. The V gene is TRBV30, the J gene TRBJ1-3; the TRBD1 assignment by TCRdb is unverifiable without DNA. Source material: blood T cells: a sorted CD56 or NKG2C T cell subset, CD4+ or CD8+ T cells, or bulk PBMC T cells (not recorded which). CDR3: CAWNRGITSGNTIYF.